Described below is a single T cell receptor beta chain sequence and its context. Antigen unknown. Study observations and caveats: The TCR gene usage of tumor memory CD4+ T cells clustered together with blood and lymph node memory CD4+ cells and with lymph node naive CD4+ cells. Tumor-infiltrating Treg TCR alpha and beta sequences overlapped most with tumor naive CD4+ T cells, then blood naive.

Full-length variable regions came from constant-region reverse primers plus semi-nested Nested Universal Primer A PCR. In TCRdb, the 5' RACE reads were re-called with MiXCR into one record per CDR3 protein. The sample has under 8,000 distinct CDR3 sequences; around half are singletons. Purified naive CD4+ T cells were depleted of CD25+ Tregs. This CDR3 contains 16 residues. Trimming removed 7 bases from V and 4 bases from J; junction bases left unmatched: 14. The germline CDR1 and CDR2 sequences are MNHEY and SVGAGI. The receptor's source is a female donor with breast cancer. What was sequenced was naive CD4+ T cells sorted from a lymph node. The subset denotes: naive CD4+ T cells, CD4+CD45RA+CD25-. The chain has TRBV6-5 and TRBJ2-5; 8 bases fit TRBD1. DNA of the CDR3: TGTGCCAGCACCCAGATAAGGACAGGGATTGGAGAGACCCAGTACTTC. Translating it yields CASTQIRTGIGETQYF.